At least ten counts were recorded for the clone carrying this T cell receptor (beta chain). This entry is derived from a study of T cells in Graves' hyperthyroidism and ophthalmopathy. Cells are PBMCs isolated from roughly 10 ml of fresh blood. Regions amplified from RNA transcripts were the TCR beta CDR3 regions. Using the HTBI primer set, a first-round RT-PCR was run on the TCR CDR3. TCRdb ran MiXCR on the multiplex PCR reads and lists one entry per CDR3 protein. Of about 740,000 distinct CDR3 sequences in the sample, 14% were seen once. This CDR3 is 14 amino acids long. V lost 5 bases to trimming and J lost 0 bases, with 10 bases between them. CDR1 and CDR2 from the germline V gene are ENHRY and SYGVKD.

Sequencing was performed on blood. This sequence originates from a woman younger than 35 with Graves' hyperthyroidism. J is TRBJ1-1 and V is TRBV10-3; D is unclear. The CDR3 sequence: CAISLAGVNTEAFF. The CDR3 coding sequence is TGTGCCATCAGTCTCGCAGGAGTGAACACTGAAGCTTTCTTT.